Presented here are 11 T cell receptor beta chains from one specimen sequenced in a study of T cell repertoires in cytomegalovirus infection. For these TCRs, the target antigens are not known. Each CDR3 protein gets one entry after TCRdb re-called the reads with MiXCR. The sample carries some 700,000 distinct CDR3 sequences, roughly 30% recorded once. This specimen consisted of cultured PBMCs, obtained from culture after CMV antigen stimulation. The receptors derive from a human donor in good health (CMV status not recorded). Some clones in this sample may be carry-over from other donors' samples.

In this sample, this clonotype turned up a few times. The chain joins TRBV5-5 to TRBJ2-3; D unclear. CDR1 SGHKS and CDR2 YYEKEE come from the germline V gene (reference sequence). The germline V and J ends were trimmed by 0 bases and 2 bases, with 7 bases remaining between them. The CDR3 loop spans 14 amino acids. In DNA form, the CDR3 reads TGTGCCAGCAGCTTGGATAAACTCACAGATACGCAGTATTTT. Its translation: CASSLDKLTDTQYF.

The rearrangement joins TRBV27 to TRBJ1-5; D not resolved. Per germline, CDR1 MNHEY and CDR2 SMNVEV (reference sequence). Trimming removed 2 bases from V and 2 bases from J, with 13 bases in between. This CDR3 region has 16 residues. This CDR3 is CASSLRGPVGNQPQHF. CDR3 DNA: TGTGCCAGCAGTTTACGGGGTCCAGTGGGCAATCAGCCCCAGCATTTT.

In regard to this clonotype: It may be a read error: a sequence one base away is much more abundant. The CDR3 sequence is CASSPRAITNNEAFF. The CDR3 coding sequence is TGTGCCAGCAGTCCACGGGCCATCACCAACAATGAAGCTTTCTTT. The chain links TRBV6-5 to TRBJ1-1; D is unclear. This CDR3 has 15 residues. Germline lookup yields CDR1 MNHEY and CDR2 SVGAGI.

This rearrangement joins TRBV11-2 to TRBJ1-2; D not certain. The ends were cut back, 5 bases at V and 8 bases at J, with 15 bases in the middle. Germline CDR1 SGHAT, CDR2 FQNNGV. The CDR3 is made up of 13 amino acids. The CDR3 region has the DNA TGTGCCAGCAGCCGGGTATATCGAGGGGGCTACACCTTC. Translating it yields CASSRVYRGGYTF.

In its sample, this clonotype was seen a few times. The CDR3 nucleotides are TGTGCCAGTGCGGCGGGCACAGATACGCAGTATTTT. Residues: CASAAGTDTQYF. The V and J genes are TRBV5-4 and TRBJ2-3; no clear D. V lost 8 bases and J 1 base, leaving 8 bases between the germline ends. The CDR3 is 12 residues long. CDR1 SGHNT and CDR2 YYREEE come from the germline V gene (reference sequence).

This clonotype was counted a few times. The chain employs TRBV5-1 and TRBJ2-2, with 9 bases matching TRBD1. This CDR3 comprises 13 residues. V shed 7 bases, J shed 7 bases, and the junction held 5 bases outside the gene matches. Per the germline V gene, CDR1 is SGHRS and CDR2 is YFSETQ. The CDR3 loop reads CASQQGANGELFF. The CDR3 region has the DNA TGCGCCAGCCAACAGGGGGCGAACGGGGAGCTGTTTTTT. Full variable domain (rest looked up from reference TRBV5-1 and TRBJ2-2): KAGVTQTPRYLIKTRGQQVTLSCSPISGHRSVSWYQQTPGQGLQFLFEYFSETQRNKGNFPGRFSGRQFSNSRSEMNVSTLELGDSALYLCASQQGANGELFFGEGSRLTVL.

There are many counts of this clonotype. The chain has TRBV7-9 and TRBJ2-3; a possible D gene is TRBD2 (6 bases). CDR1 SEHNR and CDR2 FQNEAQ come from the germline V gene (reference sequence). The CDR3 length is 17 residues. V gave up 1 base and J gave up 3 bases, with 17 bases separating them. The CDR3 spells CASSLGGTHAGTDTQYF. CDR3 sequence (DNA): TGTGCCAGCAGCTTAGGCGGGACCCACGCAGGAACAGATACGCAGTATTTT.

The chain couples TRBV2 to TRBJ2-5, with D possibly being TRBD1 (5 bases). Germline CDR1 reads SNHLY; CDR2 reads FYNNEI. Trimming removed 7 bases from V and 1 base from J, with 10 bases in between. This CDR3 comprises 13 residues. CDR3 nucleotide sequence: TGTGCCAGCAAGGACACCTCCCAAGAGACCCAGTACTTC. This translates into CASKDTSQETQYF.

This clonotype was seen a handful of times. The rearrangement uses TRBV19 and TRBJ1-2; 8 positions match TRBD1. In germline, CDR1 is LNHDA, CDR2 SQIVND (reference sequence). Trimming cost V 8 bases and J 7 bases; bases outside gene matches: 12. The CDR3 covers 14 residues. The DNA for the CDR3 is TGTGCCAGTGAAGAGACAGGGGCGCCGGCTGGCTACACCTTC. This encodes CASEETGAPAGYTF.

The V and J genes are TRBV20-1 and TRBJ2-7, with D perhaps matching TRBD1 or TRBD2 (6 bases each). In germline, CDR1 is DFQATT, CDR2 SNEGSKA (reference sequence). Trimming left V 5 bases short and J 6 bases short, with 14 bases between. CDR3 size: 12 residues. The CDR3 DNA reads as TGCAGTGCTCTCAAGGGGGGTGGCGAGCAGTACTTC. Translated: CSALKGGGEQYF.

The rearrangement uses TRBV7-2 and TRBJ2-5; 7 bases line up with TRBD1. The CDR3 has 12 residues. The germline CDR1 and CDR2 sequences are SGHTA and FQGNSA. J gave up 4 bases and V 10 bases, and 6 bases lay outside the gene matches. Here the CDR3 reads CAIHRGRETQYF. The CDR3 nucleotides read TGTGCCATACACAGGGGCCGAGAGACCCAGTACTTC.